Shown below are 8 T cell receptor beta chains from a single sample sequenced in a study of T cell repertoires in cytomegalovirus infection. MiXCR, applied by TCRdb to the reads, yields one record per CDR3 protein. The table shows approximately 910,000 distinct CDR3 sequences, with roughly 30% occurring only once. No cognate antigen is known for these TCRs. Sample: cultured CD8+ T cells from PBMCs, taken from culture after CMV antigen stimulation. These receptors were obtained from a human donor in good health (CMV status not recorded). Some clones in this sample may be carry-over from other donors' samples.

The sample holds many counts of this clonotype. The chain joins TRBV6-1 to TRBJ1-5; D gene unclear. In germline, CDR1 is MNHNS, CDR2 SASEGT. The CDR3 extends over 12 amino acids. V lost 4 bases and J lost 1, with 2 bases in between. CDR3 in amino acids: CASSASNQPQHF. The CDR3 nucleotides are TGTGCCAGCAGTGCCAGCAATCAGCCCCAGCATTTT.

The chain couples TRBV28 to TRBJ2-1, with TRBD1 identical over 7 bases. This CDR3 is 17 amino acids long. The V gene's germline CDR1 is MDHEN and CDR2 SYDVKM. V shed 2 bases, J shed 5 bases, and the junction held 12 bases outside the gene matches. CDR3 sequence (DNA): TGTGCCAGCAGTTTACCACTCCCCGGGACAGCCAACAATGAGCAGTTCTTC. Protein: CASSLPLPGTANNEQFF. The whole variable domain, filled in from reference TRBV28 and TRBJ2-1, reads DVKVTQSSRYLVKRTGEKVFLECVQDMDHENMFWYRQDPGLGLRLIYFSYDVKMKEKGDIPEGYSVSREKKERFSLILESASTNQTSMYLCASSLPLPGTANNEQFFGPGTRLTVL.

The DNA of the CDR3 is TGTGCCGGCCGGGCCCGCGGCGGCAATCAGCCCCAGCATTTT. This translates into CAGRARGGNQPQHF. This chain joins TRBV6-1 and TRBJ1-5; D is ambiguous. The CDR3 contains 14 residues. The V and J ends lost 11 bases and 2 bases respectively, with 16 bases between them. CDR1 MNHNS and CDR2 SASEGT come from the germline V gene.

Remarks on this clonotype: A much more abundant neighbour one base away suggests this may be a read error. The chain combines TRBV10-2 with TRBJ1-6, with a possible D match to TRBD1 (5 bases). Germline V gene lookup returns CDR1 WSHSY and CDR2 SAAADI. The CDR3 runs to 16 residues. The CDR3 protein is CASSAVRGVVSSLLHF. The CDR3 DNA follows: TGCGCCAGCAGTGCCGTTAGGGGTGTAGTCAGTTCACTCCTCCACTTT.

The chain recombines TRBV6-6 with TRBJ1-5; D not resolved. The CDR3 covers 15 residues. Trimming stripped 0 bases from V and 2 bases from J, with 8 bases between. Germline CDR1 and CDR2: MNHNY and SVGAGI (reference sequence). CDR3 loop: CASSYSWEGNQPQHF. The CDR3 bases are TGTGCCAGCAGTTACTCATGGGAAGGCAATCAGCCCCAGCATTTT.

The V call is TRBV20-1, the J call TRBJ1-1, with 7 bases that match TRBD1. The CDR3 is 13 residues long. V dropped 1 base and J dropped 4; count of bases not matched to a gene: 3. Looked up from germline, CDR1 is DFQATT and CDR2 is SNEGSKA (reference sequence). The CDR3 nucleotides read TGCAGTGCTAGAGCCAGGGGGGGCACTGAAGCTTTCTTT. It is translated as CSARARGGTEAFF.

CDR3 loop: CASSHEQGGEQYV. The CDR3 DNA follows: TGTGCCAGCAGCCACGAACAGGGCGGAGAGCAGTACGTC. This chain connects TRBV14 to TRBJ2-7; D may be TRBD1 (6 bases). Per germline, CDR1 SGHDN and CDR2 FVKESK. This CDR3 is 13 amino acids long. V was cut by 3 bases and J by 7 bases, with 13 bases left in between.

CDR3 region: CASRRQGEQQPQHF. The CDR3 DNA sequence: TGTGCCAGCAGGCGACAGGGGGAACAACAGCCCCAGCATTTT. The genes are TRBV6-5 and TRBJ1-5; TRBD1 aligns across 9 bases. The CDR3 length is 14 residues. Unmatched junction bases numbered 7, after V lost 6 bases and J lost 7 bases. Looked up from germline, CDR1 is MNHEY and CDR2 is SVGAGI.